This TCR beta chain was sequenced during a study of radiation and T cells in renal cell carcinoma. Whole-study findings and limits: Dominant CDR3 motifs were more common in irradiated tumors than controls. Compared with controls, irradiated tumors showed greater TCR clonality.

In the case of this clone: Its cognate antigen is unknown.

Per the germline V gene, CDR1 is SEHNR and CDR2 is FQNEAQ (reference sequence). V was pared by 6 bases and J by 3 bases, with 11 bases between. The CDR3 totals 13 residues. Sequencing was performed with immunoSEQ multiplex PCR; in TCRdb, only in-frame clones are kept and a portion is missing. Counted here are 19,000 or so clones, roughly 60% occurring once; the ten biggest clones make up around a third. Treatment noted: treatment-naive control, cytoreductive nephrectomy. Controls were unirradiated tumors from treatment-naive cytoreductive nephrectomy patients. Controls included a few female and about a dozen male donors, resected 2011 to 2014.

The chain recombines TRBV7-9 with TRBJ1-1; TRBD1 is a possible D gene (6 bases). The specimen comprised tumor tissue, sampled from a patient whose treatment was nephrectomy without radiotherapy. The clonotype originates from a man aged 45 to 65 with renal cell carcinoma. Written as DNA, the CDR3 is TGTGCCAGCAGGATAGGGGGAGACACTGAAGCTTTCTTT. Translated, it gives CASRIGGDTEAFF.